This T cell receptor beta chain is from a study of neurological immune-mediated disorders. This clonotype occurred many times. The antigen is not known. 5'RACE employing 10-nucleotide random UMIs yielded the cDNA. One entry per CDR3 protein results from TCRdb running MiXCR on the 5' RACE reads. The table lists roughly 70,000 distinct CDR3 sequences, around 3.9% of them singletons. Germline V gives CDR1 SGHRS, CDR2 YFSETQ. Losses at the gene ends were 4 bases for V and 5 bases for J; bases not matched to a gene: 14. CDR3 size: 16 residues. Source material was 2 million unsorted PBMCs, stored at -80 °C in RNAlater. Study outcomes and limitations: Across subjects, no CDR3 amino acid sequence appeared in expanded clones of more than one subject, a finding that suggested private repertoires in all groups. When repertoires were grouped phylogenetically, those of 18 of 34 multiple sclerosis patients fell into one related-CDR3 cluster, a possible signature.

This TCR was sampled from a man aged 25 to 40 with multiple sclerosis. The J gene is TRBJ2-5, the V gene TRBV5-1, with 7 bases fitting TRBD2. Sequenced input: PBMCs. The CDR3 region has the DNA TGCGCCAGCAGCCCGCCGTCGGGTACGCGGGGGGAGACCCAGTACTTC. Residues: CASSPPSGTRGETQYF.